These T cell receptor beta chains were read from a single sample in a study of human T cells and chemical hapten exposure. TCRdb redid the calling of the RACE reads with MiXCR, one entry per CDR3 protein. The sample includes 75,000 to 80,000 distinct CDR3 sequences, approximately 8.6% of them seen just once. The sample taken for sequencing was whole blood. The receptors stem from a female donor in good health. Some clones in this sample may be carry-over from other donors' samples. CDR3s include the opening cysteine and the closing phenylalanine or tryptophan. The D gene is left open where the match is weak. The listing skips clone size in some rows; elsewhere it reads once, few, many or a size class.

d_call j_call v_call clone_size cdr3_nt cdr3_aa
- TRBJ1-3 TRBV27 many TGTACCCCATCAACCGGGAAAACCATATATTTT CTPSTGKTIYF
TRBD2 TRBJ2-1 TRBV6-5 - TGTGCCAGCAGTTACACTAGCGGGGTTTACAATGAGCAGTTCTTC CASSYTSGVYNEQFF
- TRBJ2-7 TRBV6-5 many TGTGCCAGCAGTTCTACCGGGAAGGAATACGAGCAGTACTTC CASSSTGKEYEQYF
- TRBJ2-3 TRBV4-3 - TGCGCCAGCAGCCAAGACCCGGGTCTCACAGATACGCAGTATTTT CASSQDPGLTDTQYF
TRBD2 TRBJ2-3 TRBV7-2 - TGTGCCAGCAGCTTAATGGGCGGGGGGGCCGCCGATACGCAGTATTTT CASSLMGGGAADTQYF
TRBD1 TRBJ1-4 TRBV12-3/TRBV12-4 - TGTGCCAGCAGTTTAGGGTCCGGGACAGGATGGGGTAAACGAGAAAAACTGTTTTTT CASSLGSGTGWGKREKLFF
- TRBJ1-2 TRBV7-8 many TGTGCCAGCAGCTTAGGGACGAACGGCTACACCTTC CASSLGTNGYTF
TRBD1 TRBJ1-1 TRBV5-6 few TGTGCCAGCAGCTTGGGCGTGACAGGGCCCGGTGGGGCTTTCTTT CASSLGVTGPGGAFF
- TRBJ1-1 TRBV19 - TGTGCCAGCCTTAGGGGGGAATGGACTGAAGCTTTCTTT CASLRGEWTEAFF
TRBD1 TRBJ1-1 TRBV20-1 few TGCAGTGCTAGAGATTTTAGACAGGGGATCACTGAAGCTTTCTTT CSARDFRQGITEAFF
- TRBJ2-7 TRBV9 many TGTGCCAGCAGCGTAGAACCCGAGGGGGGCTTCGACGAGCAGTACTTC CASSVEPEGGFDEQYF
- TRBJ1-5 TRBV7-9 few TGTGCCAGCAGCTTAGAAGGGGGGCCAGGTATCCGACAGCATTTT CASSLEGGPGIRQHF
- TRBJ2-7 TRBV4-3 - TGCGCCAGCAGCCAAGAGCTCGAATGGGAGCAGTACTTC CASSQELEWEQYF
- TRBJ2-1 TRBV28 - TGTGCCAGCAGTCCGGACATTCGCGAGCAGTTCTTC CASSPDIREQFF
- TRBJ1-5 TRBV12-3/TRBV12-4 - TGTGCCAGCAGTCCTTTTGGGGGGGGCAATCAGCCCCAGCATTTT CASSPFGGGNQPQHF
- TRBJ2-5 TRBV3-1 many TGTGCCAGCAGCCACCGGGGGACCCAGTACTTC CASSHRGTQYF
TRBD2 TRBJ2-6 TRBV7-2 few TGTGCCAGCAGCTTGGGCGGGGGGAAGTCTGGGGCCAACGTCCTGACTTTC CASSLGGGKSGANVLTF
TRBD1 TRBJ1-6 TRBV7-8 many TGTGCCAGCAGGCCCACCGGGACAGGAAACCCTAATTCACCCCTCCACTTT CASRPTGTGNPNSPLHF
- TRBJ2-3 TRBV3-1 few TGTGCCAGCAGCCAATGGGGAACTAGAAGGGGCAGCACAGATACGCAGTATTTT CASSQWGTRRGSTDTQYF
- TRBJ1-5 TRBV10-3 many TGTGCCATCAGTGAGTCGCTAGGGAACAATCAGCCCCAGCATTTT CAISESLGNNQPQHF
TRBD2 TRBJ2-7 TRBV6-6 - TGTGCCAGCAGTTACGCATCTAGCGGGGGCGGCTTCGAGCAGTACTTC CASSYASSGGGFEQYF
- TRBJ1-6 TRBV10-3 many TGTGCCATCAGTGGCAAAGTGGGCAGCCGTAATTCACCCCTCCACTTT CAISGKVGSRNSPLHF
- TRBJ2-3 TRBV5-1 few TGCGCCAGCAGGGTTAGCACAGATACGCAGTATTTT CASRVSTDTQYF
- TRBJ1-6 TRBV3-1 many TGTGCCAGCAGCCATGGGCAGTTCGATTCACCCCTCCACTTT CASSHGQFDSPLHF
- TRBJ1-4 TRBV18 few TGTGCCAGCTCACCACGGCGGGGCGCTAATGAAAAACTGTTTTTT CASSPRRGANEKLFF
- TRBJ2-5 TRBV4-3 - TGCGCCAGCAGCCTCCGGGGTTTGAAAGAGACCCAGTACTTC CASSLRGLKETQYF
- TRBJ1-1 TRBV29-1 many TGCAGCGTTGAGGTGGGAGCGAACACTGAAGCTTTCTTT CSVEVGANTEAFF
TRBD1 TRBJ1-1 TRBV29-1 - TGCAGCGCCGGGACAGTCATGAACACTGAAGCTTTCTTT CSAGTVMNTEAFF
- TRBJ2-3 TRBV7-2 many TGTGCCAGCAGCTCGGACTGGGGGGCAGATACGCAGTATTTT CASSSDWGADTQYF
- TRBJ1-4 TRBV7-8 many TGTGCCAGCAGGTCCAGGGTCGGTAGAGGTGAAAAACTGTTTTTT CASRSRVGRGEKLFF
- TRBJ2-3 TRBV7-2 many TGTGCCAGCACCTACACGGATACGCAGTATTTT CASTYTDTQYF
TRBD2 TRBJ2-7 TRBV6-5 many TGTGCCAGCAGACGATCCGGGACTAGCGGGTACGAGCAGTACTTC CASRRSGTSGYEQYF
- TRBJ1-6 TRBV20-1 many TGCAGTGCTAGGAGATGGAATTCACCCCTCCACTTT CSARRWNSPLHF
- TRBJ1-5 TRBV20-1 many TGCAGTGCCGAGGGGCCTAGCAATCAGCCCCAGCATTTT CSAEGPSNQPQHF
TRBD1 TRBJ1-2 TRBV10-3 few TGTGCCATCAGTGAGTCCAGACAGGGGATCTATGGCTACACCTTC CAISESRQGIYGYTF
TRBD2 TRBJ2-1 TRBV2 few TGTGCCAGCAATGGAAGGGGCGGACTAGTCGTATATGAGCAGTTCTTC CASNGRGGLVVYEQFF
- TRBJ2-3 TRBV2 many TGTGCCAGCAGAAGGGCCTCGGATACGCAGTATTTT CASRRASDTQYF
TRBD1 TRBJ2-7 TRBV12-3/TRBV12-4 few TGTGCCAGCAGTTTCGGACAGGGCGACGATAGTCAGTACTTC CASSFGQGDDSQYF
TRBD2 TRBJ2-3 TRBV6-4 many TGTGCCAGCAGCGACGACGCGGGGGGGTACGATACGCAGTATTTT CASSDDAGGYDTQYF
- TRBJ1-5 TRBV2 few TGTGCCAGCAGTGACGGGGGTAATCAGCCCCAGCATTTT CASSDGGNQPQHF
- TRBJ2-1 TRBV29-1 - TGCAGCGTTCAAGAGGCAGCGCGCCTAGCCTACAATGAGCAGTTCTTC CSVQEAARLAYNEQFF
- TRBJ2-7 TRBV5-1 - TGCGTCAGCAGCTTGGATTACAGGTACGAGCAGTACTTC CVSSLDYRYEQYF
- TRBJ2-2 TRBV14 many TGTGCCAGCAGCCAAATTCTCACCGGGGAGCTGTTTTTT CASSQILTGELFF
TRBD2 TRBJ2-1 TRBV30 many TGTGCCTGGAGTATTGGGACTAGCGGGGTTTCCTACAATGAGCAGTTCTTC CAWSIGTSGVSYNEQFF
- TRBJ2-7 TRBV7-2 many TGTGCCAGCAGCTTACGGGAGTCGCGGGGGCTCTACGAGCAGTACTTC CASSLRESRGLYEQYF
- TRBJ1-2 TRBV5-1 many TGCGCCAGCAGCTTGTTGAGGGGTAACTATGGCTACACCTTC CASSLLRGNYGYTF
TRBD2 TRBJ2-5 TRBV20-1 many TGCAGTGCTGAGACTAGCCTATACCAAGAGACCCAGTACTTC CSAETSLYQETQYF
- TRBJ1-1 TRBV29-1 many TGCAGCGTCCAATGGCGCGGCGCTGAAGCTTTCTTT CSVQWRGAEAFF
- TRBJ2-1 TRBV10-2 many TGCGCCAGCAGTGAAAAGCGGACTGAGCAGTTCTTC CASSEKRTEQFF
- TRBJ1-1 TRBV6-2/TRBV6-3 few TGTGCCAGCAGTTACTTCGGGACAATAGTCCCTGAAGCTTTCTTT CASSYFGTIVPEAFF
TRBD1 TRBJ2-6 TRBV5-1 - TGCGCCAGCAGCTTGGATACAGGGGCTGGGGCCAACGTCCTGACTTTC CASSLDTGAGANVLTF
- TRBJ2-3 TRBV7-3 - TGTGCCAGCAGCATGGGGATCGCCACAGATACGCAGTATTTT CASSMGIATDTQYF
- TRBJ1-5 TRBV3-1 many TGTGCCAGCAGCCTATCAGGGCACGAGGGGCCCCAGCATTTT CASSLSGHEGPQHF
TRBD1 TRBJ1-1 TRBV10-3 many TGTGCCATCAGTGAGGGACAGGGGCTGAACACTGAAGCTTTCTTT CAISEGQGLNTEAFF
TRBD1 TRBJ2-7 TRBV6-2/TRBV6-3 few TGTGCCAGCAGTGGGACAGAGACTGCCTACGAGCAGTACTTC CASSGTETAYEQYF
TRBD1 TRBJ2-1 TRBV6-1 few TGTGCCAGCAGCTTGGACTGGGGGACAGGGTCTTTCAATGAGCAGTTCTTC CASSLDWGTGSFNEQFF
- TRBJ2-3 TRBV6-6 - TGTGGCAGCTGTAGGGGCAGCACAGATACGCAGTATTTT CGSCRGSTDTQYF
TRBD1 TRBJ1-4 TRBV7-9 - TGTGCCAGCAGCTACTCCGGGACAGGGAGAGGTGAAAAACTGTTTTTT CASSYSGTGRGEKLFF
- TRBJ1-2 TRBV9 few TGTGCCAGCAGAAGTAATCTCGCGGGCTATGGCTACACCTTC CASRSNLAGYGYTF